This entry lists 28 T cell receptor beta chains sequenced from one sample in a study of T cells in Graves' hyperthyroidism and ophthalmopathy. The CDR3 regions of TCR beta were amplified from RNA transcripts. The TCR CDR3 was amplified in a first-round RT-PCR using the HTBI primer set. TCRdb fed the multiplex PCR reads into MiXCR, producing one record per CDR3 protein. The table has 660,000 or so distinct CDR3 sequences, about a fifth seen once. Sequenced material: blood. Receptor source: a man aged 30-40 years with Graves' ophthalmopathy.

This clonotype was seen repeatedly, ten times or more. The CDR3 protein is CASSLFPGAGPKTQYF. CDR3 nucleotides: TGTGCCAGCAGCCTTTTCCCCGGGGCGGGACCGAAGACCCAGTACTTC. This rearrangement joins TRBV3-1 to TRBJ2-5, with D possibly being TRBD2 (6 bases). This CDR3 has 16 amino acids. Looked up from germline, CDR1 is LGHDT and CDR2 is YNNKEL (reference sequence). V was pared by 4 bases and J by 6 bases, with 21 bases between.

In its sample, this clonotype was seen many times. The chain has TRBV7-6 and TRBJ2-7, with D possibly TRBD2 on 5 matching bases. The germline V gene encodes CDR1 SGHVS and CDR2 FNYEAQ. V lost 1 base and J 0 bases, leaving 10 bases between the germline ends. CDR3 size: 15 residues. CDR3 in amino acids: CASSLGEGSSYEQYF. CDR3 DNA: TGTGCCAGCAGCTTAGGTGAGGGCAGCTCCTACGAGCAGTACTTC.

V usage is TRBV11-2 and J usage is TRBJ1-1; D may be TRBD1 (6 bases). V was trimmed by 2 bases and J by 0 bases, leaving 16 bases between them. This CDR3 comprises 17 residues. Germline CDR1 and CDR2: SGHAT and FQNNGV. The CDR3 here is CASSLIPRGSLNTEAFF. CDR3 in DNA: TGTGCCAGCAGCTTAATACCCAGGGGATCGTTGAACACTGAAGCTTTCTTT. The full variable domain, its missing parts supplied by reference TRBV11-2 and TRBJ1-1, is EAGVAQSPRYKIIEKRQSVAFWCNPISGHATLYWYQQILGQGPKLLIQFQNNGVVDDSQLPKDRFSAERLKGVDSTLKIQPAKLEDSAVYLCASSLIPRGSLNTEAFFGQGTRLTVV.

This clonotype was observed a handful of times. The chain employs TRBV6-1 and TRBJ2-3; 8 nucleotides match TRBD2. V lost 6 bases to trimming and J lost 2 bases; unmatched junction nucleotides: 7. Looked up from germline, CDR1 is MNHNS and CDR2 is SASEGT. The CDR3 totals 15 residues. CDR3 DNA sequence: TGTGCCAGCAGCGTACTAGCGGACACCACAGATACGCAGTATTTT. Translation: CASSVLADTTDTQYF.

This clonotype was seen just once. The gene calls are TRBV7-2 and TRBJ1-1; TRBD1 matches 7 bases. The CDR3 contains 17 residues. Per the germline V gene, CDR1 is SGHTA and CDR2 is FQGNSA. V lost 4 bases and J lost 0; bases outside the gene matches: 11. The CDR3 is CASSWGTVLPLNTEAFF. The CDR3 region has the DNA TGTGCCAGCAGCTGGGGGACAGTCCTCCCGCTGAACACTGAAGCTTTCTTT. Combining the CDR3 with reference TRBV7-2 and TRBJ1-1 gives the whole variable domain GAGVSQSPSNKVTEKGKDVELRCDPISGHTALYWYRQSLGQGLEFLIYFQGNSAPDKSGLPSDRFSAERTGGSVSTLTIQRTQQEDSAVYLCASSWGTVLPLNTEAFFGQGTRLTVV.

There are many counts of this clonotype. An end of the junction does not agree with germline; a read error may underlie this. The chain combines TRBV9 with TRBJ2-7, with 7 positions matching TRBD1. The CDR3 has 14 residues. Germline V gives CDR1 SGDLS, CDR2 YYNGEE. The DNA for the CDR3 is TGTGCCAGCAGTGTAGGGGACAGCTCCTACGAGCAGTACTTC. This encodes CASSVGDSSYEQYF.

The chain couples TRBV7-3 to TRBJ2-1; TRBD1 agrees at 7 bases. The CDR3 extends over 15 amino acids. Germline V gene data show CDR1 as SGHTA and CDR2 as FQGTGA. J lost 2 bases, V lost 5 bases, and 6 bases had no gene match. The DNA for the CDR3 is TGTGCCAGCAGCAAAGGGGGCGGCGCCTACAATGAGCAGTTCTTC. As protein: CASSKGGGAYNEQFF.

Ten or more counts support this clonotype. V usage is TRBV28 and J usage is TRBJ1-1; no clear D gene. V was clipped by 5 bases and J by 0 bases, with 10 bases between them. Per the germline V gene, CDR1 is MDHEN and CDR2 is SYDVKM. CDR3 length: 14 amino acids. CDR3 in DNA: TGTGCCAGCAGTAGCCGACATTTGAACACTGAAGCTTTCTTT. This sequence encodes CASSSRHLNTEAFF. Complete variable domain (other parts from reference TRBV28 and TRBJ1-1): DVKVTQSSRYLVKRTGEKVFLECVQDMDHENMFWYRQDPGLGLRLIYFSYDVKMKEKGDIPEGYSVSREKKERFSLILESASTNQTSMYLCASSSRHLNTEAFFGQGTRLTVV.

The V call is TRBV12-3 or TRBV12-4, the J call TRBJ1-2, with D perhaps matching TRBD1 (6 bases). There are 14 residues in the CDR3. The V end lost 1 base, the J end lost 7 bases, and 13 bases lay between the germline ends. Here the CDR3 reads CASSLGGARGGYTF. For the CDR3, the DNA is TGTGCCAGCAGTTTAGGAGGGGCCAGGGGTGGCTACACCTTC.

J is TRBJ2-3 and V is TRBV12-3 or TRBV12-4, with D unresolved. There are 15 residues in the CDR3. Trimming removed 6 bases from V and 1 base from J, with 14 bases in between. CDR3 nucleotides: TGTGCCAGCAGCCCCAAGGACCGTCGCACAGATACGCAGTATTTT. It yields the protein CASSPKDRRTDTQYF.

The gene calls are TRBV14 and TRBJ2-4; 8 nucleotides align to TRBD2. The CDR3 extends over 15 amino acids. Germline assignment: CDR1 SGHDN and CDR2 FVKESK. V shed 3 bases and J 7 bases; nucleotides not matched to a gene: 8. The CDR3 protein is CASSHSAGVGNIQYF. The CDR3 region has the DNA TGTGCCAGCAGCCACTCAGCGGGAGTGGGCAACATTCAGTACTTC.

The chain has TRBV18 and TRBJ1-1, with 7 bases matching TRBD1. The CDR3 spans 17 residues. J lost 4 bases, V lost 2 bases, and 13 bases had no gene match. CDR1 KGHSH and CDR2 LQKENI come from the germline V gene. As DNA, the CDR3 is TGTGCCAGCTCACCAGCCTCCTTTAAGGGGGCAGGCACTGAAGCTTTCTTT. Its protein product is CASSPASFKGAGTEAFF.

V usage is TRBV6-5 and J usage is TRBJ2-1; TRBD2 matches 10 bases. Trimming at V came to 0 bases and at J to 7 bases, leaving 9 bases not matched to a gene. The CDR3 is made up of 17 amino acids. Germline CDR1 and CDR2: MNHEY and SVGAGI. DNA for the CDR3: TGTGCCAGCAGTTACTCCCCCGGGACTAGCGTTTCGAATGAGCAGTTCTTC. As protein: CASSYSPGTSVSNEQFF.

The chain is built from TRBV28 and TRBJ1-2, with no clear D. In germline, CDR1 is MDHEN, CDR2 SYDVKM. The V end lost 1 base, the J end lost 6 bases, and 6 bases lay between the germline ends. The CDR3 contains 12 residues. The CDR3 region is CASSLSPHGYTF. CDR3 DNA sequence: TGTGCCAGCAGTTTATCCCCTCATGGCTACACCTTC.

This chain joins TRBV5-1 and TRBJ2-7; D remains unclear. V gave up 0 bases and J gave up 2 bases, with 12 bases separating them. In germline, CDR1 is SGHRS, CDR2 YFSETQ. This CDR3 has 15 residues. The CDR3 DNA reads TGCGCCAGCAGCTTGGCGGTACAAGTTCCCTACGAGCAGTACTTC. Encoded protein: CASSLAVQVPYEQYF.

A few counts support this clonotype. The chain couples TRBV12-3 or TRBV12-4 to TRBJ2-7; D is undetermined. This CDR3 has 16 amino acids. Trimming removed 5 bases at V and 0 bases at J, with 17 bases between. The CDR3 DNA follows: TGTGCCAGCAGTCCACGCGACGCTTCTGTCTCCTACGAGCAGTACTTC. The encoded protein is CASSPRDASVSYEQYF.

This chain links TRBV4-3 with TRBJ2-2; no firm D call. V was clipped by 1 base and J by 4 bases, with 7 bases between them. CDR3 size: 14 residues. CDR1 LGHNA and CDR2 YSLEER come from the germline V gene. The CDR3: CASSQGTLTGELFF. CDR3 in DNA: TGCGCCAGCAGCCAAGGAACCCTCACCGGGGAGCTGTTTTTT.

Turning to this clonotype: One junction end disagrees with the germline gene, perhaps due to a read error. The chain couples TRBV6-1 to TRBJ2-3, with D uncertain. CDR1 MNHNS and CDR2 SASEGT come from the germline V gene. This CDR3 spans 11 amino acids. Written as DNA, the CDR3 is TGTGCCAGCAGTTTCGCAGATATGCAGTATTTT. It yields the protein CASSFADMQYF.

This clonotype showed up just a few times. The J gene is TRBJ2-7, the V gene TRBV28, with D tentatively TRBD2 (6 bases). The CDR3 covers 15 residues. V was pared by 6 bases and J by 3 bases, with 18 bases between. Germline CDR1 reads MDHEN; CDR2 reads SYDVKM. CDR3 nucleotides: TGTGCCAGCAGCCCCGGGGGTGGCCCCGGCTACGAGCAGTACTTC. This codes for CASSPGGGPGYEQYF. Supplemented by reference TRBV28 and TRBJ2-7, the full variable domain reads DVKVTQSSRYLVKRTGEKVFLECVQDMDHENMFWYRQDPGLGLRLIYFSYDVKMKEKGDIPEGYSVSREKKERFSLILESASTNQTSMYLCASSPGGGPGYEQYFGPGTRLTVT.

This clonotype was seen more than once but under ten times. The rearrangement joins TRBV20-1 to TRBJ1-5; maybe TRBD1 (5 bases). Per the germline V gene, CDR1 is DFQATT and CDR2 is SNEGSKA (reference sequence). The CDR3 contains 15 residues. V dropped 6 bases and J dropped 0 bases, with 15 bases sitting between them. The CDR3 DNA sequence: TGCAGTGCCCGGGCGGGGCATGTTAGCAATCAGCCCCAGCATTTT. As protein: CSARAGHVSNQPQHF.

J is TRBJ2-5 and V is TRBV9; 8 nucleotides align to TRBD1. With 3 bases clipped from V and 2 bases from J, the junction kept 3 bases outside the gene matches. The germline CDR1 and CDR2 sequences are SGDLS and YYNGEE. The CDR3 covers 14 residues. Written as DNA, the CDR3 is TGTGCCAGCAGCGACGGGACAGGACAAGAGACCCAGTACTTC. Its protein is CASSDGTGQETQYF.

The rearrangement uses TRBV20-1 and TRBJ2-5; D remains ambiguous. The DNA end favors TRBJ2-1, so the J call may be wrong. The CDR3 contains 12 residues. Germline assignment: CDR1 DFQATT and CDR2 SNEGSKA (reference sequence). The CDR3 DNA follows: TGCAGTGCTAGGGTCGCCCCAGAGACCCAGTTCTTC. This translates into CSARVAPETQFF.

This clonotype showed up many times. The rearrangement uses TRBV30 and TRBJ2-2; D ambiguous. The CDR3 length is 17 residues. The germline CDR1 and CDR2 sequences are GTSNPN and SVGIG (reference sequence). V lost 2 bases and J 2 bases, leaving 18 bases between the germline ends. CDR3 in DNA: TGTGCCTGGAGTCCACCCGACCTTGGCCTAAACACCGGGGAGCTGTTTTTT. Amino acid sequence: CAWSPPDLGLNTGELFF.

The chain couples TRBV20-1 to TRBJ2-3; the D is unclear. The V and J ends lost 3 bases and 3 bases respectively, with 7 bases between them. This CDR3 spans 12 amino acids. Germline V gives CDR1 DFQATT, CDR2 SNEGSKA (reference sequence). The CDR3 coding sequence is TGCAGTGCTAGGCGACGAACAGATACGCAGTATTTT. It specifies CSARRRTDTQYF.

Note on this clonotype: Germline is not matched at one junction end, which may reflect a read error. In nucleotides, the CDR3 is TGTACCAGCAGCCCCTCGGGACGCGCCTACGAGCAGTACTTC. Translating it yields CTSSPSGRAYEQYF. V usage is TRBV6-2 or TRBV6-3 and J usage is TRBJ2-7; D is perhaps TRBD1 or TRBD2 (5 bases each). CDR3 length: 14 residues. CDR1 MNHEY and CDR2 SVGEGT come from the germline V gene.

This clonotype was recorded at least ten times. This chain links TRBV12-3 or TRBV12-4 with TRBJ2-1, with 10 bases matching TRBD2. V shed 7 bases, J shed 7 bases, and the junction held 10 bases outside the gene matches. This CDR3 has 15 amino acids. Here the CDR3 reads CASTRGAGGVNEQFF. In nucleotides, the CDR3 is TGTGCCAGCACCCGAGGAGCGGGAGGGGTAAATGAGCAGTTCTTC.

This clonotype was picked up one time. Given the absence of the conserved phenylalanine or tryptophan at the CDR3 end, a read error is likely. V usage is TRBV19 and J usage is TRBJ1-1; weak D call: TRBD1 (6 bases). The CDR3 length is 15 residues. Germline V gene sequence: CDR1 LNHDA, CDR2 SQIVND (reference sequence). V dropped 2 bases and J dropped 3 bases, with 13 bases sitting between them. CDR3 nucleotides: TGTGCCAGTAGTATACTCGGACAGTTCTACACTGAAGCTTTCATT. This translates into CASSILGQFYTEAFI.

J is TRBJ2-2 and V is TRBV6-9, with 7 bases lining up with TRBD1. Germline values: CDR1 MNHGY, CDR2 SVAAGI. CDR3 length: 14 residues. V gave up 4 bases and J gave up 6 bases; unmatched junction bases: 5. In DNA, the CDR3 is TGTGCCAGCAGTTGGACAGGTGACTCCGGGGAGCTGTTTTTT. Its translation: CASSWTGDSGELFF.